This T cell receptor (beta chain) was captured in a study of CD8+ T cells in alopecia areata. Study details: Treated patients swallowed 5 to 10 mg of oral tofacitinib twice daily.

Documented treatment: oral pan-JAK inhibitor, 5-10 mg twice daily. Sorting of CD4+ and CD8+ T cells was performed on PBMCs. Isolated RNA was reverse transcribed into cDNA used as the sequencing template. The table came from immunoSEQ multiplex PCR; TCRdb's copy has only in-frame clones and leaves some out. The profile shows roughly 99,000 clones, over 80% of them singletons. A note on this clone: Its antigen is unknown.

Study-level results: Normal-skin resident alphabeta T cells also appear among scalp sample sequences.

This sample comprised CD8+ T cells sorted from blood, obtained at week 24, from a patient treated with tofacitinib. The sequence was collected from a human donor with alopecia areata.

As DNA, the CDR3 is TGTGCCAGCAGTTACGGGGACAATGAGCAGTTCTTC. Translating gives CASSYGDNEQFF. The J gene is TRBJ2-1, the V gene TRBV6-5; no clear D. Germline CDR1 is MNHEY and CDR2 is SVGAGI. The CDR3 is 12 residues long. V was shortened by 2 bases and J by 5 bases, with 4 bases between the two germline ends.